Listed below are T cell receptor beta chains from one sample, sequenced in a study of multiple sclerosis patients with progressive multifocal leukoencephalopathy. Repertoires were generated with immunoSEQ multiplex PCR, while TCRdb's copy carries only in-frame clones and drops some. The sample contains fewer than 40,000 clones, approximately 92% of which appear only once. Sequenced input: PBMCs. These receptors all come from a man aged 25 to 45 with multiple sclerosis. Both conserved end residues are part of each CDR3. The D gene is left open where the match is weak. Expanded clones get a size class; other rows say once, few or many, or leave the size out.

CDR3 protein,CDR3 DNA,J gene,D gene,V gene,clone size
CASSWTGVYEQYF,TGTGCCAGCAGTTGGACAGGGGTGTACGAGCAGTACTTC,TRBJ2-7,TRBD1,TRBV7-9,few
CASSATDRGGYTF,TGTGCCAGCAGCGCCACGGACAGAGGAGGCTACACCTTC,TRBJ1-2,NA,TRBV7-9,NA
CASSQGGGMNTEAFF,TGTGCCAGCAGCCAAGGTGGAGGGATGAACACTGAAGCTTTCTTT,TRBJ1-1,NA,TRBV4-2,once
CASSQGGAAKTQYF,TGCGCCAGCAGCCAAGGTGGTGCGGCCAAGACCCAGTACTTC,TRBJ2-5,NA,TRBV4-3,NA
CAWSRLARNTGELFF,TGTGCCTGGAGTCGACTAGCGCGAAACACCGGGGAGCTGTTTTTT,TRBJ2-2,TRBD2,TRBV30,NA
CASGQGGEETQYF,TGTGCTAGTGGTCAGGGGGGGGAGGAGACCCAGTACTTC,TRBJ2-5,NA,TRBV12-5,NA
CASTRSSGRTDTQYF,TGTGCCAGCACCCGTTCTAGCGGGAGAACAGATACGCAGTATTTT,TRBJ2-3,TRBD2,TRBV9,NA
CASSRTAHSSYEQYF,TGTGCCAGCAGCAGGACAGCCCACAGCTCCTACGAGCAGTACTTC,TRBJ2-7,NA,TRBV28,few
CASRGGGSGRSGLSSYEQYF,TGTGCCAGTAGAGGGGGAGGGAGTGGACGATCGGGACTCAGCTCCTACGAGCAGTACTTC,TRBJ2-7,NA,TRBV19,NA
CASSSPVGVQYF,TGTGCCAGCAGCTCTCCCGTCGGGGTGCAGTATTTT,TRBJ2-3,NA,TRBV5-5,NA
CASSFNENTGELFF,TGTGCCAGCAGCTTTAACGAGAACACCGGGGAGCTGTTTTTT,TRBJ2-2,NA,TRBV7-6,NA
CASSRTGKNSPLHF,TGTGCCAGCAGTCGGACAGGGAAGAATTCACCCCTCCACTTT,TRBJ1-6,TRBD1,TRBV6-5,once
CASSLGSTGYEQFF,TGCGCCAGCAGCTTGGGTTCAACGGGCTATGAGCAGTTCTTC,TRBJ2-1,NA,TRBV5-1,once
CASSFTIGAYEQYF,TGTGCCAGCAGTTTCACAATCGGCGCCTACGAGCAGTACTTC,TRBJ2-7,NA,TRBV27,NA
CASTLRGGNYGYTF,TGTGCCAGCACCCTGCGGGGCGGCAACTATGGCTACACCTTC,TRBJ1-2,NA,TRBV6-5,NA
CASSLGTSPNEQFF,TGTGCCAGCAGCTTAGGAACTAGCCCCAATGAGCAGTTCTTC,TRBJ2-1,NA,TRBV7-9,NA
CASSATGTSGSIGNIQYF,TGTGCCAGTAGTGCGACCGGGACTAGCGGGAGTATTGGGAACATTCAGTACTTC,TRBJ2-4,TRBD2,TRBV19,NA
CASSPGLYTQYF,TGTGCCAGCAGCCCGGGCCTATATACGCAGTATTTT,TRBJ2-3,NA,TRBV5-6,NA
CASSPGGNEQFF,TGTGCCAGCAGCCCCGGGGGCAATGAGCAGTTCTTC,TRBJ2-1,NA,TRBV14,NA
CASRKGLAGNIQYF,TGTGCCAGCAGGAAGGGACTAGCGGGAAACATTCAGTACTTC,TRBJ2-4,TRBD2,TRBV2,NA
CASTPMGWGETQYF,TGTGCCAGCACCCCAATGGGCTGGGGAGAGACCCAGTACTTC,TRBJ2-5,NA,TRBV7-2,NA